The rows below give T cell receptor beta chains drawn from one sample of a study of T cells after yellow fever vaccination. TCRdb reanalysed the 5' RACE reads using MiXCR and keeps one entry per CDR3 protein. The table includes about 360,000 distinct CDR3 sequences, roughly 6.2% detected once. Sequenced here: PBMCs, sampled 5 days after the yellow fever booster vaccination. These receptors all come from a man aged 25 to 40 who received the YFV17D yellow fever vaccine. The CDR3 runs from the conserved cysteine through the conserved F or W. Each record gives: D gene, V gene, J gene, clone size, CDR3 protein, CDR3 DNA. D genes are given only for firm matches. Rows give clone size only sometimes, using once, few, many, or a class for an expanded clone.

TRBD1	TRBV20-1	TRBJ1-4	few	CSARDRGFSTNEKLFF	TGCAGTGCTAGGGACAGGGGTTTCTCGACTAATGAAAAACTGTTTTTT
NA	TRBV24-1	TRBJ2-1	many	CATSDPARDEQFF	TGTGCCACCAGTGATCCCGCTAGGGATGAGCAGTTCTTC
NA	TRBV9	TRBJ2-5	NA	CASSVGAKPQETQYF	TGTGCCAGCAGCGTAGGGGCCAAACCCCAAGAGACCCAGTACTTC
NA	TRBV19	TRBJ2-7	few	CASSRWGEVGWDEQYF	TGTGCCAGTAGTAGATGGGGAGAGGTGGGCTGGGACGAGCAGTACTTC